This T cell receptor beta chain emerged from a study of T cell changes during pregnancy in multiple sclerosis. V lost 5 bases, J lost 0 bases, and 14 bases lay in between. This CDR3 has 16 residues. The germline V gene encodes CDR1 SGHTA and CDR2 FQGTGA. The protocol was immunoSEQ multiplex PCR, while the TCRdb copy is restricted to in-frame clones and leaves out a portion. The sample shows roughly 83,000 clones, about 90% of them seen only once. The material sequenced was PBMCs, taken in the first trimester of pregnancy. The chain links TRBV7-3 to TRBJ2-1, with D possibly matching TRBD2 (5 bases). This receptor was identified in a female donor in good health, serving as a control in a pregnancy study. Some clones in this sample may be carry-over from other donors' samples. The CDR3 region is CASSPEGAVSYNEQFF. CDR3 nucleotide sequence: TGTGCCAGCAGCCCTGAGGGAGCGGTCTCCTACAATGAGCAGTTCTTC.